Listed below are T cell receptor beta chains from one sample, sequenced in a study of T-cell memory formation after mild COVID-19. TCRdb called the 5' RACE reads again in MiXCR, with one record for every CDR3 protein. This table has around 390,000 distinct CDR3 sequences, approximately 16% appearing once. Specimen: PBMCs or a T cell subset sorted from them (not recorded which). Receptors originate from a man younger than 30 who had mild COVID-19 (a few samples of this study predate the infection). Cell type and time point are not known. The CDR3 runs from the conserved cysteine through the conserved F or W. D genes are given only for firm matches. Clone size is not always given. Where it is, it says once, few, many or a class for expanded clones.

few	15	TRBJ2-7	TRBD2	TRBV12-3/TRBV12-4	CASSVSGGLSYEQYF	TGTGCCAGCAGTGTTAGCGGGGGCCTCTCCTACGAGCAGTACTTC
many	15	TRBJ2-2	TRBD2	TRBV20-1	CSARGLAGVGGELFF	TGCAGTGCACGGGGACTAGCGGGGGTAGGCGGGGAGCTGTTTTTT
NA	14	TRBJ1-4	TRBD1	TRBV7-8	CASSATGTGEKLFF	TGTGCCAGCAGCGCCACAGGGACAGGAGAAAAACTGTTTTTT
NA	14	TRBJ2-7	NA	TRBV2	CASSDSGLWDEQYF	TGTGCCAGCAGTGATTCTGGCCTATGGGACGAGCAGTACTTC
few	13	TRBJ2-5	TRBD1	TRBV7-9	CASSPGTAETQYF	TGTGCCAGCAGCCCAGGGACAGCGGAGACCCAGTACTTC
few	13	TRBJ2-1	NA	TRBV6-6	CASSPGVPTSPFF	TGTGCCAGCTCCCCCGGGGTTCCGACGTCGCCGTTCTTC
NA	13	TRBJ2-3	NA	TRBV28	CASSPSPTDTQYF	TGTGCCAGCAGCCCCTCCCCCACAGATACGCAGTATTTT
few	14	TRBJ1-1	NA	TRBV7-2	CASRTRETNTEAFF	TGTGCCAGCAGAACACGCGAAACGAACACTGAAGCTTTCTTT
NA	15	TRBJ2-2	TRBD2	TRBV20-1	CSAARTSADTGELFF	TGCAGTGCAGCCCGGACTAGCGCGGACACCGGGGAGCTGTTTTTT
NA	14	TRBJ2-1	NA	TRBV4-3	CASSQETGPNEQFF	TGCGCCAGCAGCCAAGAAACGGGGCCCAATGAGCAGTTCTTC
few	16	TRBJ1-6	NA	TRBV7-9	CATSSGPLGYNSPLHF	TGTGCCACTAGTTCGGGACCGTTGGGTTATAATTCACCCCTCCACTTT
NA	16	TRBJ2-1	NA	TRBV20-1	CSARALMGGLDNEQFF	TGCAGTGCTAGAGCCCTAATGGGGGGCCTAGACAATGAGCAGTTCTTC
NA	13	TRBJ2-3	TRBD1	TRBV6-6	CATAGQGTDTQYF	TGTGCCACTGCTGGACAGGGAACAGATACGCAGTATTTT
NA	12	TRBJ1-1	NA	TRBV6-2/TRBV6-3	CASRGQGLGAFF	TGTGCCAGCAGAGGTCAGGGCCTTGGCGCTTTCTTT
NA	12	TRBJ1-1	NA	TRBV12-3/TRBV12-4	CASSLEPAEAFF	TGTGCCAGCAGTTTGGAGCCAGCTGAAGCTTTCTTT
NA	15	TRBJ2-1	TRBD2	TRBV5-1	CASSLETSGLGEQFF	TGCGCCAGCAGCTTGGAAACTAGCGGGCTGGGGGAGCAGTTCTTC
NA	17	TRBJ2-2	TRBD2	TRBV20-1	CSARDPSLAGGTGELFF	TGCAGTGCTAGAGATCCTTCACTAGCGGGGGGCACCGGGGAGCTGTTTTTT
NA	16	TRBJ1-1	NA	TRBV2	CASSAQGSGGNTEAFF	TGTGCCAGCAGCGCTCAAGGGTCGGGGGGGAACACTGAAGCTTTCTTT
many	15	TRBJ2-3	TRBD1	TRBV4-2	CASSQEDRGTDTQYF	TGTGCCAGCAGCCAAGAGGACAGGGGCACAGATACGCAGTATTTT
NA	15	TRBJ1-1	TRBD1	TRBV7-9	CASSLGTGLLAEAFF	TGTGCCAGCAGCTTAGGGACAGGGCTATTGGCTGAAGCTTTCTTT
NA	15	TRBJ2-7	TRBD2	TRBV5-1	CASSQLAGGLDEQYF	TGCGCCAGCAGCCAACTAGCGGGGGGCCTTGACGAGCAGTACTTC
few	12	TRBJ2-3	NA	TRBV27	CASKTEGDTQYF	TGTGCCAGCAAAACGGAGGGAGATACGCAGTATTTT
few	16	TRBJ2-7	TRBD2	TRBV30	CAWSARMGLAGYEQYF	TGTGCCTGGAGTGCAAGAATGGGACTAGCGGGTTACGAGCAGTACTTC